The sequence of this T cell receptor beta chain was determined in a study of cytomegalovirus exposure and HLA in healthy donors. Whole-study results and caveats: When analyzed later, the rates of TCR association showed variation by HLA locus, with DRB1 the most and HLA-C the fewest.

The PCR was carried out with 60 Vbeta primers and 13 Jbeta primers. Using immunoSEQ multiplex PCR, the repertoire was profiled, and TCRdb retains in-frame clones only, with some absent. This sample has approximately 100,000 clones, with under 75% found just once. Trimming cost V 4 bases and J 6 bases; bases outside gene matches: 8. Looked up from germline, CDR1 is MGHRA and CDR2 is YSYEKL. This CDR3 has 18 amino acids. Comment on this clone: The target antigen is unknown.

The chain uses TRBV4-1 and TRBJ2-2; 16 nucleotides match TRBD2. Source material: PBMCs. The source is a female donor in good health and CMV-seronegative. The CDR3 spells CASSRTGTSGGAPGELFF. The CDR3 bases are TGCGCCAGCAGCCGAACCGGGACTAGCGGGGGGGCCCCCGGGGAGCTGTTTTTT.